This T cell receptor (beta chain) was sequenced during a study of regulatory T cells in long-lasting Graves disease. Documented time point: newly diagnosed GD, antithyroid drugs for less than 3 months. Extracted PBMC RNA gave rise to the TCR library. In building TCR beta libraries, iRepertoire HTBI primers were used together with Arm-PCR of CDR3 regions. TCRdb re-derived calls from the multiplex PCR reads in MiXCR, one entry per CDR3 protein. The profile shows 380,000 or so distinct CDR3 sequences, about 16% of them singletons. V dropped 5 bases and J dropped 10; count of bases not matched to a gene: 6. The CDR3 is 13 amino acids. The germline V gene encodes CDR1 SNHLY and CDR2 FYNNEI. Broader study findings: Those with persistent disease had in common more public clonotypes (about 2,700) than new patients (roughly 970). Gene preferences differed: TRBV28, TRBJ1-2, TRBJ2-5 in persistent cases.

On this clonotype: Antigen unknown.

These data were also reused for a study on T cells in Graves' hyperthyroidism and ophthalmopathy. That source reports: Hyperthyroidism was newly diagnosed in patients aged 18 to 65 (duration under 2 months).

The sequenced sample was peripheral blood mononuclear cells (PBMCs), obtained at new diagnosis, from a patient treated with antithyroid drugs. The chain carries TRBV2 and TRBJ2-1; 9 positions match TRBD2. This sequence originates from a woman between 18 and 29 years old with Graves disease. The CDR3 DNA follows: TGTGCCAGCAGTTTGTCCGGGACTAGCGAGCAGTTCTTC. Its protein product is CASSLSGTSEQFF.